This entry features one TCR beta chain sequence. Its antigen remains unidentified. This sample was taken from a study of cytomegalovirus exposure and HLA in healthy donors. The PCR made use of 60 Vbeta and 13 Jbeta primers. Generated by immunoSEQ multiplex PCR, the TCRdb table keeps only in-frame clones and is missing some. The listing contains around 130,000 clones. Germline V lookup: CDR1 SGHNT, CDR2 YYREEE (reference sequence). This CDR3 spans 13 amino acids. V trimming: 4 bases; J trimming: 7 bases; junction bases outside the gene matches: 4. Study-wide points: Immune exposure information comprised only CMV serostatus.

The sample comprised PBMCs. The chain links TRBV5-4 to TRBJ2-2; 7 bases align to TRBD1. This receptor was taken from a woman aged 60-75 years in good health and CMV-seronegative. The CDR3 DNA reads as TGTGCCAGCAGCAGACAGGGTATCGGGGAGCTGTTTTTT. The encoded protein is CASSRQGIGELFF.